Each of the 2 T cell receptor beta chains below was sequenced from the same sample in a study of cytomegalovirus exposure and HLA in healthy donors. A multiplex PCR was run with 60 Vbeta primers and 13 Jbeta primers. TCRdb's copy holds only in-frame clones and misses some; the assay was immunoSEQ multiplex PCR. This sample's clone table lists approximately 190,000 clones. Sequencing used PBMCs. These receptors all come from a boy aged 10-17 years in good health and CMV-seronegative.

The chain uses TRBV7-6 and TRBJ2-2; D remains ambiguous. The CDR3 runs to 15 residues. V lost 4 bases and J lost 0, with 9 bases in between. CDR1 is SGHVS and CDR2 is FNYEAQ in the germline V gene. The CDR3 here is CASSSPGPNTGELFF. Written as DNA, the CDR3 is TGTGCCAGCAGCTCCCCGGGTCCGAACACCGGGGAGCTGTTTTTT. Complete variable domain (other parts from reference TRBV7-6 and TRBJ2-2): GAGVSQSPRYKVTKRGQDVALRCDPISGHVSLYWYRQALGQGPEFLTYFNYEAQQDKSGLPNDRFSAERPEGSISTLTIQRTEQRDSAMYRCASSSPGPNTGELFFGEGSRLTVL.

The chain couples TRBV4-1 to TRBJ2-3; no firm D call. CDR3 size: 13 residues. V was trimmed by 4 bases and J by 2 bases, leaving 7 bases between them. Germline V CDR1 and CDR2: MGHRA, YSYEKL. CDR3 sequence (DNA): TGCGCCAGCAGCCGTACTTACACAGATACGCAGTATTTT. It encodes CASSRTYTDTQYF.